This T cell receptor (beta chain) came from a study of blood T cells in healthy people across ages. A sample-barcoded 5' primer and a J-beta primer mix were used in a second PCR of roughly 6 to 11 cycles. Each of the cDNA molecules was tagged by a template-switch adaptor with 12 random nucleotides. TCRdb reprocessed the 5' RACE reads with MiXCR, giving one entry per CDR3 protein. Here the sample spans around 1,000,000 distinct CDR3 sequences, around 27% being singletons. The CDR3 loop spans 14 amino acids. Germline assignment: CDR1 SEHNR and CDR2 FQNEAQ (reference sequence). V dropped 5 bases and J dropped 6 bases, with 17 bases sitting between them. General study points: Conclusively comparing naive with antigen-experienced cells was impossible with unsorted PBMCs. From one million sequenced T cells, diversity estimates were lower bounds.

On this clonotype: Its cognate antigen is unknown.

In terms of origin and age, donors were healthy Caucasian individuals from Russia aged about 6 to 90. These data were likewise used in another study, on T cells of mothers and their children.

The rearrangement links TRBV7-9 to TRBJ2-7; a weak D match, TRBD2 (6 bases). The source of this sequence is a girl aged 2 to 9 in good health. The sequencing sample was made of blood. CDR3 region: CASSPGTAGLEQYF. The CDR3 DNA sequence: TGTGCCAGCAGCCCAGGGACCGCGGGGCTCGAGCAGTACTTC.